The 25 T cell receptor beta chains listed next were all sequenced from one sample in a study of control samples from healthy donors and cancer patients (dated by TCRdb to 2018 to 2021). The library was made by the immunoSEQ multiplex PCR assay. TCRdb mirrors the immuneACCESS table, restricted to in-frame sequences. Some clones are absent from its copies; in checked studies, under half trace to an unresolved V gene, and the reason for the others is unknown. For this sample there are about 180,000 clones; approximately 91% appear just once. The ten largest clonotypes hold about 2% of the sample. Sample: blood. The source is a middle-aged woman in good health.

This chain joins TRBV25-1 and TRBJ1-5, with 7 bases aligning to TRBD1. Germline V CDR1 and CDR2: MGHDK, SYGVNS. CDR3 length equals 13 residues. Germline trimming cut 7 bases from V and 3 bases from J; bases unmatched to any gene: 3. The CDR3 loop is CASTGGTNQPQHF. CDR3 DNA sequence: TGTGCCAGCACAGGGGGTACCAATCAGCCCCAGCATTTT. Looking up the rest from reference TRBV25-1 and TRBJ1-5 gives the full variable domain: EADIYQTPRYLVIGTGKKITLECSQTMGHDKMYWYQQDPGMELHLIHYSYGVNSTEKGDLSSESTVSRIRTEHFPLTLESARPSHTSQYLCASTGGTNQPQHFGDGTRLSIL.

CDR3 sequence (DNA): TGTGCCGCCCGGACAGGGAACACTGAAGCTTTCTTT. This translates into CAARTGNTEAFF. This sequence joins TRBV6-5 and TRBJ1-1, with 7 bases matching TRBD1. Looked up from germline, CDR1 is MNHEY and CDR2 is SVGAGI. The CDR3 has 12 residues. After removal of 11 bases from V and 1 base from J, the junction contained 4 bases not matched to a gene.

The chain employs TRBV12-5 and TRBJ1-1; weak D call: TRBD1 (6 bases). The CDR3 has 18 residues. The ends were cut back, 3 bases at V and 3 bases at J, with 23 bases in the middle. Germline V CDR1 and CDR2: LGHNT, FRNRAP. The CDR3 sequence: CASGFELDGDRRDTEAFF. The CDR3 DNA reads TGTGCTAGTGGTTTCGAACTGGACGGAGACAGGCGGGACACTGAAGCTTTCTTT.

The CDR3 is CASAHQGRTYNEQFF. CDR3 in DNA: TGTGCTAGTGCCCATCAGGGGAGAACCTACAATGAGCAGTTCTTC. V gene TRBV12-5 combines with J gene TRBJ2-1; weak D call: TRBD1 (6 bases). Trimming shortened V by 7 bases and J by 2 bases, and 15 bases separated the two germline ends. The CDR3 covers 15 residues. Per germline, CDR1 LGHNT and CDR2 FRNRAP.

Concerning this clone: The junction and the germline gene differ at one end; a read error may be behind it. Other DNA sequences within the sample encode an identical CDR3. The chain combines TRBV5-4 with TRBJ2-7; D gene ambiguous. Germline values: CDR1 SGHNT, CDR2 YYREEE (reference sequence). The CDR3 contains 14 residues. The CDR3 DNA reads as TGTGCTAGCAGCTCCCGGACCGAGAGCCACGAGCAGTACTTC. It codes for CASSSRTESHEQYF.

CDR3 amino acids: CASSHPKGLATETQYF. The CDR3 DNA reads as TGCGCCAGCAGCCACCCCAAGGGACTAGCCACGGAGACCCAGTACTTC. The V gene is TRBV4-1, the J gene TRBJ2-5, with 9 bases that match TRBD2. The CDR3 spans 16 residues. V shed 3 bases, J shed 5 bases, and the junction held 10 bases outside the gene matches. Germline-derived CDR1 and CDR2 are MGHRA and YSYEKL.

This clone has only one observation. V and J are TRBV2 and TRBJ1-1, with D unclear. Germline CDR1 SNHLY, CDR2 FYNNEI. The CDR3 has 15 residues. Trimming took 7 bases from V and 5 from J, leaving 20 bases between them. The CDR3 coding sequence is TGTGCCAGCAAGGTCTTGCCCCGACTGGGGACTGAAGCTTTCTTT. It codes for CASKVLPRLGTEAFF.

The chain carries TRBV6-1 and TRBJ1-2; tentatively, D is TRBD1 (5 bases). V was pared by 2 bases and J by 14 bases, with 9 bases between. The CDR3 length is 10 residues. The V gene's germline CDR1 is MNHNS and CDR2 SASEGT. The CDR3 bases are TGTGCCAGCAGTGAACCCGGGGGGACCTTC. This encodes CASSEPGGTF.

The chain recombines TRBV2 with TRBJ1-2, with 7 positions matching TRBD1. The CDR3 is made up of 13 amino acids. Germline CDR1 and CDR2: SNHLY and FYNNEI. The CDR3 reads CAGGTVGGRGYTF. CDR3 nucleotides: TGTGCAGGAGGGACAGTCGGGGGACGGGGCTACACCTTC. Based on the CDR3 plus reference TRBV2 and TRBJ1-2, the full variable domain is EPEVTQTPSHQVTQMGQEVILRCVPISNHLYFYWYRQILGQKVEFLVSFYNNEISEKSEIFDDQFSVERPDGSNFTLKIRSTKLEDSAMYFCAGGTVGGRGYTFGSGTRLTVV.

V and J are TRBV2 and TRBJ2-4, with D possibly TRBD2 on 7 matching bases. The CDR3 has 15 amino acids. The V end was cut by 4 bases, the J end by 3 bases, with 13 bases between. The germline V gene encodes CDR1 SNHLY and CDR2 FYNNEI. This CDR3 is CASSVRRGHKNIQYF. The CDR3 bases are TGTGCCAGCAGTGTTAGGCGGGGGCACAAAAACATTCAGTACTTC.

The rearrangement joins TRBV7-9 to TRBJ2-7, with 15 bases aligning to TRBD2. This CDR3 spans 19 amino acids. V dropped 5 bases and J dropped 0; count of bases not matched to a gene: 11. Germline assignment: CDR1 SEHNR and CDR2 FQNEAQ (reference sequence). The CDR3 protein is CASSGLAGGLASSSYEQYF. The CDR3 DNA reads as TGTGCCAGCAGCGGACTAGCGGGGGGGCTCGCTTCCAGCTCCTACGAGCAGTACTTC.

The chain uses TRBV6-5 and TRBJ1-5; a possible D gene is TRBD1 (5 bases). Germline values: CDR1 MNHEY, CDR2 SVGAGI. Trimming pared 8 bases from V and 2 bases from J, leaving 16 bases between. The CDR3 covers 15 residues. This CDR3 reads CASWFGGLGNQPQHF. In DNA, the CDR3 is TGTGCCAGCTGGTTCGGGGGTCTGGGCAATCAGCCCCAGCATTTT.

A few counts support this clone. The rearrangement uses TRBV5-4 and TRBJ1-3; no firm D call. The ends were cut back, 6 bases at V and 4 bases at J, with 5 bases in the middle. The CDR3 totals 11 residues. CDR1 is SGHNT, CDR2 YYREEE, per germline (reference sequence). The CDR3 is CASIQGNTIYF. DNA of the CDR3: TGTGCCAGCATCCAGGGAAACACCATATATTTT. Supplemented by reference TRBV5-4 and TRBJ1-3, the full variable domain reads ETGVTQSPTHLIKTRGQQVTLRCSSQSGHNTVSWYQQALGQGPQFIFQYYREEENGRGNFPPRFSGLQFPNYSSELNVNALELDDSALYLCASIQGNTIYFGEGSWLTVV.

The CDR3 protein is CASSAPDRDITDTQYF. The CDR3 nucleotides are TGTGCCAGCAGCGCTCCAGACAGGGATATCACAGATACGCAGTATTTT. The genes are TRBV9 and TRBJ2-3; 7 nucleotides agree with TRBD1. The CDR3 length is 16 residues. CDR1 is SGDLS, CDR2 YYNGEE, per germline. V gave up 3 bases and J gave up 2 bases; unmatched junction bases: 9.

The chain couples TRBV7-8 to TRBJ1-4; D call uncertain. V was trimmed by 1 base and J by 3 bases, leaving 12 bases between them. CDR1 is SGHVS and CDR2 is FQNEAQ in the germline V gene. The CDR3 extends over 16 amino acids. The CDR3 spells CASSLGPRGANEKLFF. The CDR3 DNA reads TGTGCCAGCAGCTTAGGGCCGCGGGGAGCTAATGAAAAACTGTTTTTT.

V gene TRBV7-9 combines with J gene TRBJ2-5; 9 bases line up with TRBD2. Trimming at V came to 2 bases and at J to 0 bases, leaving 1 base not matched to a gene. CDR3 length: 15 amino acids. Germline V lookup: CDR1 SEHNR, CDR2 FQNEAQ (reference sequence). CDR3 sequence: CASSLLAGNQETQYF. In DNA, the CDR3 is TGTGCCAGCAGCTTACTAGCGGGGAACCAAGAGACCCAGTACTTC.

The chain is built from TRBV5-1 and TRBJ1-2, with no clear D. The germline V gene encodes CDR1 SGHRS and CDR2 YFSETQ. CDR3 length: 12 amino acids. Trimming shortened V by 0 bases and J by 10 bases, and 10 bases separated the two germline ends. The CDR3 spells CASSLEGFPYTF. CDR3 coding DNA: TGCGCCAGCAGCTTGGAAGGGTTCCCCTACACCTTC.

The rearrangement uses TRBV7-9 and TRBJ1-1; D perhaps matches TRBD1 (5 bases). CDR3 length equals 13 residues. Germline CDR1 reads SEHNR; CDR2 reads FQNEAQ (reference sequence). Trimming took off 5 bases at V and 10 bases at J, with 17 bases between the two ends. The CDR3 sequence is CASSPGPRGRAFF. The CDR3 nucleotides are TGTGCCAGCAGCCCGGGACCTAGGGGTCGAGCTTTCTTT. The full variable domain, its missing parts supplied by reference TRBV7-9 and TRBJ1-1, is DTGVSQNPRHKITKRGQNVTFRCDPISEHNRLYWYRQTLGQGPEFLTYFQNEAQLEKSRLLSDRFSAERPKGSFSTLEIQRTEQGDSAMYLCASSPGPRGRAFFGQGTRLTVV.

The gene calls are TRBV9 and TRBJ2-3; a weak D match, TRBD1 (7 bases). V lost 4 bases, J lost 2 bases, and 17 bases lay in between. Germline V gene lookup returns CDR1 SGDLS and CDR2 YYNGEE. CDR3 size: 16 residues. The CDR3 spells CASSPRDSSTTDTQYF. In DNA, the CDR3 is TGTGCCAGCAGCCCGCGGGACAGCTCTACCACAGATACGCAGTATTTT.

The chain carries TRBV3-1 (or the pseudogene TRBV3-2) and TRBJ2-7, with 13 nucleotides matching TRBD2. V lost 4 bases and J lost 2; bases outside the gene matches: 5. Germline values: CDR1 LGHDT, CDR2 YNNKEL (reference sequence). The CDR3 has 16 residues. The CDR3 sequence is CASSPRLAGGPYEQYF. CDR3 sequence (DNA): TGTGCCAGCAGCCCCAGACTAGCGGGGGGTCCCTACGAGCAGTACTTC.

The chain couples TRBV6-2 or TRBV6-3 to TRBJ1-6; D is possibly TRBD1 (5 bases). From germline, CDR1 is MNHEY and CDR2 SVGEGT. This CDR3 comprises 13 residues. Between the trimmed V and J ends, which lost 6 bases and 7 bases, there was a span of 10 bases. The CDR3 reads CASSWDGNSPLHF. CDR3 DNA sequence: TGTGCCAGCAGCTGGGACGGCAATTCACCCCTCCACTTT.

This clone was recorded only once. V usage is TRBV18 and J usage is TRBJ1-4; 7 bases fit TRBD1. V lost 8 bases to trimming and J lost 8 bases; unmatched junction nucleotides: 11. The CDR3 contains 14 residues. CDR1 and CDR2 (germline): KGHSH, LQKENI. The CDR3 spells CASGETGVQEKLFF. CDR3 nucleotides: TGTGCCAGCGGCGAAACAGGGGTCCAAGAAAAACTGTTTTTT.

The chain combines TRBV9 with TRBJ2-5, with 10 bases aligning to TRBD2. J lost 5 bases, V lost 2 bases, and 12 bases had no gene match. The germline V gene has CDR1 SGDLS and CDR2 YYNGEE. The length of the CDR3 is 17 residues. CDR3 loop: CASSVMGQRGGKETQYF. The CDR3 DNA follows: TGTGCCAGCAGCGTCATGGGCCAGCGGGGGGGCAAGGAGACCCAGTACTTC.

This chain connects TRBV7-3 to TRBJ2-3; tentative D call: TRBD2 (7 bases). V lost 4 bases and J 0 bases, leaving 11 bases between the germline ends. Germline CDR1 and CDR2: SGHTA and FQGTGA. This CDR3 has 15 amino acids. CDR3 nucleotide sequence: TGTGCCAGCAGCTCCGCGGGGGCCAGCACAGATACGCAGTATTTT. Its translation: CASSSAGASTDTQYF.

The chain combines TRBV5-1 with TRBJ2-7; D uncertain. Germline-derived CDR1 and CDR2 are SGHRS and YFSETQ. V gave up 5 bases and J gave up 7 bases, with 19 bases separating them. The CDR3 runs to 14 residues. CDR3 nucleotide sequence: TGCGCCAGCAGTCTTGTGGGGTTATTGTCGGAGCAGTACTTC. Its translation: CASSLVGLLSEQYF. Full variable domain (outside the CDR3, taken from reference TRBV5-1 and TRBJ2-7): KAGVTQTPRYLIKTRGQQVTLSCSPISGHRSVSWYQQTPGQGLQFLFEYFSETQRNKGNFPGRFSGRQFSNSRSEMNVSTLELGDSALYLCASSLVGLLSEQYFGPGTRLTVT.